This T cell receptor beta chain was identified during a study of somatic mutations in cytotoxic T cells in rheumatoid arthritis. Study overall: The researchers flow-sorted some T-cell populations stained with V beta antibodies and got nearly 100% purity, and these included V beta1+ cells sequenced for TCRB. Broader study findings: Rheumatoid arthritis patients were compared with age-matched healthy controls, and their CD8+ T-cell clonality did not differ significantly.

Once isolated by positive magnetic bead selection, the CD4+ and CD8+ cells had their purity checked by flow cytometry. In regard to this clone: Its specificity is not known. The sample holds other DNA sequences that translate to the same CDR3.

Measured with immunoSEQ multiplex PCR; TCRdb has only the in-frame clones, and not every one. The table records about 6,700 clones, 75% of them present only once. The V end was cut by 0 bases, the J end by 1 base, with 9 bases between. CDR1 and CDR2 from the germline V gene are SGHRS and YFSETQ. The CDR3 contains 15 residues. The sequenced sample consisted of CD8+ T cells sorted from blood. The chain joins TRBV5-1 to TRBJ2-3; no firm D call. The TCR originated in an older woman in good health. CDR3 sequence: CASSLEASGTDTQYF. CDR3 bases: TGCGCCAGCAGCTTGGAGGCCAGCGGCACAGATACGCAGTATTTT.